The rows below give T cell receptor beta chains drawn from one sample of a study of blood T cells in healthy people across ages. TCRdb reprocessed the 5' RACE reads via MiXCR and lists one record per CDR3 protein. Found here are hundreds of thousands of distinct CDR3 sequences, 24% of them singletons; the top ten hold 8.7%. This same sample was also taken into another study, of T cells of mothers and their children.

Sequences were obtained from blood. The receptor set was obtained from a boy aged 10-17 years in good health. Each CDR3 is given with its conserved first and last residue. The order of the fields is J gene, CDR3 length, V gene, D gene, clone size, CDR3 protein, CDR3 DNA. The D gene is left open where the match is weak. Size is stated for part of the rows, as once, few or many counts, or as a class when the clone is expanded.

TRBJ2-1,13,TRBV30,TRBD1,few,CAWRSGTANEQFF,TGTGCCTGGAGGTCAGGGACAGCAAATGAGCAGTTCTTC
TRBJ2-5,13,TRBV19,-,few,CATSRVDQETQYF,TGTGCCACCTCGCGGGTAGACCAAGAGACCCAGTACTTC
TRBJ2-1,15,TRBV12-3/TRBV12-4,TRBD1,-,CASSFQGAYYSEQFF,TGTGCCAGCAGTTTTCAGGGGGCTTACTACAGTGAGCAGTTCTTC
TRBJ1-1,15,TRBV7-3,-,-,CASSPRSGMNTEAFF,TGTGCCAGCAGCCCACGTTCGGGGATGAACACTGAAGCTTTCTTT
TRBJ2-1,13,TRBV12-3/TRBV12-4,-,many,CASSLGYYNEQFF,TGTGCCAGCAGTTTAGGGTACTACAATGAGCAGTTCTTC
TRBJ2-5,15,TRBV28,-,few,CASSSAGTQELTQYF,TGTGCCAGCAGTTCCGCGGGGACCCAAGAGCTGACCCAGTACTTC
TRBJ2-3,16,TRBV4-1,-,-,CASSHRAVDPPDTQYF,TGCGCCAGCAGCCACAGAGCGGTAGACCCCCCAGATACGCAGTATTTT
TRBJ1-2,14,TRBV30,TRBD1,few,CAWSVRRQGKGYTF,TGTGCCTGGAGTGTTCGGCGACAGGGGAAAGGCTACACCTTC
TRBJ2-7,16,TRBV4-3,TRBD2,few,CASSQEPSGSSYEQYF,TGCGCCAGCAGCCAAGAGCCTAGCGGGAGCTCCTACGAGCAGTACTTC
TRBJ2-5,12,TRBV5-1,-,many,CASSLAGETQYF,TGCGCCAGCAGCTTGGCCGGGGAGACCCAGTACTTC
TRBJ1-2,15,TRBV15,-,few,CATSRGTVADYGYTF,TGTGCCACCAGCAGGGGGACGGTCGCTGACTATGGCTACACCTTC
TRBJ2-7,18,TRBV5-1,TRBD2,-,CASSSPRTSGSSGNEQYF,TGCGCCAGCAGCTCCCCTCGGACTAGCGGGAGTTCGGGGAACGAGCAGTACTTC
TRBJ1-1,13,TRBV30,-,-,CAWSVGVNTEAFF,TGTGCCTGGAGTGTGGGGGTGAACACTGAAGCTTTCTTT
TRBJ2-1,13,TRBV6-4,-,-,CASSADRANEQFF,TGTGCCAGCAGTGCGGATAGGGCCAATGAGCAGTTCTTC
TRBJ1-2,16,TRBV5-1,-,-,CASSPLQKIQGNGYTF,TGCGCCAGCAGCCCGTTACAGAAAATACAGGGAAATGGCTACACCTTC
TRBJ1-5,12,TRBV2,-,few,CASGTSNQPQHF,TGTGCCAGCGGGACCAGCAATCAGCCCCAGCATTTT
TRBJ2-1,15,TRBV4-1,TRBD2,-,CASSQMSSGGGEQFF,TGCGCCAGCAGCCAAATGAGTAGCGGGGGGGGTGAGCAGTTCTTC
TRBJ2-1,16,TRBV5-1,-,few,CASSPGRGNSYNEQFF,TGCGCCAGCAGCCCTGGCCGGGGGAACTCCTACAATGAGCAGTTCTTC
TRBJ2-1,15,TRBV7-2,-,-,CASSSGSAFYNEQFF,TGTGCCAGCAGCTCAGGTTCGGCTTTTTATAATGAGCAGTTCTTC